The clone carrying this T cell receptor (beta chain) was found once. This entry belongs to a study of control samples from healthy donors and cancer patients. Clones were read by immunoSEQ multiplex PCR, and TCRdb kept only the in-frame ones, dropping some. The sample has roughly 63,000 clones, roughly 90% seen once. From germline, CDR1 is KGHSH and CDR2 LQKENI. Trimming removed 4 bases at V and 4 bases at J, with 16 bases between. The CDR3 is 15 amino acids. Input material: PBMCs. This TCR came from a middle-aged man with colorectal cancer. This chain links TRBV18 with TRBJ1-1; D may be TRBD1 (5 bases). The DNA of the CDR3 is TGTGCCAGCTCACTCAAGGGGTCTAAATCCACTGAAGCTTTCTTT. Translating it yields CASSLKGSKSTEAFF.